The present T cell receptor (beta chain) was sequenced within a study of T cells in localized non-small cell lung cancer. V was clipped by 1 base and J by 4 bases, with 5 bases between them. Germline V gene sequence: CDR1 SGHTA, CDR2 FQGNSA. The CDR3 has 12 residues. The method was immunoSEQ multiplex PCR; TCRdb's version includes in-frame clones alone and lacks a portion of them. The sample includes around 94,000 clones, over 80% seen only once; the top ten take 15%. This chain links TRBV7-2 with TRBJ2-7; D is ambiguous. The sequence was collected from a man aged 40-75 years with stage I squamous cell lung carcinoma. The sequences come from peripheral blood, collected before any cancer treatment. CDR3 DNA sequence: TGTGCCAGCAGCTTAGTATCTTACGAGCAGTACTTC. Translating gives CASSLVSYEQYF.